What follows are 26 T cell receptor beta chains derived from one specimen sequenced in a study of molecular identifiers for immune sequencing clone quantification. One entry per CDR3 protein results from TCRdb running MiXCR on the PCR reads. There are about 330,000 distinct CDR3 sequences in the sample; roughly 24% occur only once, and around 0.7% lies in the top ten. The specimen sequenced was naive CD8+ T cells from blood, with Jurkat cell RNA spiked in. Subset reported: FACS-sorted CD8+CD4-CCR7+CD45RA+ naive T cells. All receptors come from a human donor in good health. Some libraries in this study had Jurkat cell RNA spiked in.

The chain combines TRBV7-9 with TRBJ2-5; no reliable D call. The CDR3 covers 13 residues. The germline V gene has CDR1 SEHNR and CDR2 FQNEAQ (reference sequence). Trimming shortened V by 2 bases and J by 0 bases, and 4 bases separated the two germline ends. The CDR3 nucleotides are TGTGCCAGCAGCTTATTGTACCAAGAGACCCAGTACTTC. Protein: CASSLLYQETQYF.

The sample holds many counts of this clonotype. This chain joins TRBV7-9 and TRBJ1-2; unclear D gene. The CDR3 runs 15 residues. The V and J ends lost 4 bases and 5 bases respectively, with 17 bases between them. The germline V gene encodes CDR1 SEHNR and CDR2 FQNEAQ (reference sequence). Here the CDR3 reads CASSSSDASSYGYTF. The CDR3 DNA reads TGTGCCAGCAGCTCCAGTGATGCCAGTTCTTATGGCTACACCTTC.

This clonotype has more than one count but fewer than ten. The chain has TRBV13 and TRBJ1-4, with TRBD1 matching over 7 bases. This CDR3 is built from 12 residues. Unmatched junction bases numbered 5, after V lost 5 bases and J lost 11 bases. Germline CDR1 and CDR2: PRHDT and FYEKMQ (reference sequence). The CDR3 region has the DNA TGTGCCAGCAGCCAAGACAGGGACAAACTGTTTTTT. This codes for CASSQDRDKLFF.

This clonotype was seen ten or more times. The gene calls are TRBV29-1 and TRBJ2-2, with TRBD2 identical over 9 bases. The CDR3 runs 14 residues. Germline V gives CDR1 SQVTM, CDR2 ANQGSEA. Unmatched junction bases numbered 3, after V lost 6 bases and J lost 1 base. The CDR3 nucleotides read TGCAGCGTGGCGACTAGCGGGAACACCGGGGAGCTGTTTTTT. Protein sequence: CSVATSGNTGELFF.

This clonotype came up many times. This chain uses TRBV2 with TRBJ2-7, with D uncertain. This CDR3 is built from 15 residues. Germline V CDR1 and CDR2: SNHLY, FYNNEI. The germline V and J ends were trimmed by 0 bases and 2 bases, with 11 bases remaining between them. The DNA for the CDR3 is TGTGCCAGCAGTGAAGCGCTCTCGGACCCCTACGAGCAGTACTTC. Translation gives CASSEALSDPYEQYF.

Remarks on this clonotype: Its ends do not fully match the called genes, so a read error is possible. CDR3 region: CAGSQEWDYLYEQYF. The CDR3 DNA reads as TGCGCCGGCAGCCAGGAATGGGACTACCTATACGAGCAGTACTTC. The chain carries TRBV4-3 and TRBJ2-7, with TRBD2 matching over 7 bases. Per the germline V gene, CDR1 is LGHNA and CDR2 is YSLEER. The CDR3 totals 15 residues.

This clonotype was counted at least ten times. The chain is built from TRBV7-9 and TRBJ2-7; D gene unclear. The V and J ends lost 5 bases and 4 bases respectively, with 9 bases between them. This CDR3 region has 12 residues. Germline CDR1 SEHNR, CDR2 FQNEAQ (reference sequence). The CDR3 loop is CASSPDGYEQYF. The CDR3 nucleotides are TGTGCCAGCAGCCCGGACGGATACGAGCAGTACTTC.

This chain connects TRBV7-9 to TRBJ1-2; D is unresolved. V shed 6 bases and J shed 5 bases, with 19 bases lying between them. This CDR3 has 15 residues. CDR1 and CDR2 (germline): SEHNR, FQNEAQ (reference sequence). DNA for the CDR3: TGTGCCAGCAGTCTACCACTTAAGGATTGTTATGGCTACACCTTC. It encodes CASSLPLKDCYGYTF.

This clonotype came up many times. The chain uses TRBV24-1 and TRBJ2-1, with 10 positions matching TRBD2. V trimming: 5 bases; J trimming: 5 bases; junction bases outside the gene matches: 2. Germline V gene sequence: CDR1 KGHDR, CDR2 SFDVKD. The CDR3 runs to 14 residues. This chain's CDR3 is CATSGLAGNNEQFF. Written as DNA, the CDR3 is TGTGCCACCAGTGGACTAGCGGGCAACAATGAGCAGTTCTTC.

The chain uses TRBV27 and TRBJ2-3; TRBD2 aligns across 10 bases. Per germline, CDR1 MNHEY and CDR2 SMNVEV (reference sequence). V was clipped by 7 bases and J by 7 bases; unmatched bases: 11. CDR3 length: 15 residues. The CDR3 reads CASNRAGGPGYTQYF. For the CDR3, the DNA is TGTGCCAGCAACCGAGCGGGGGGGCCTGGATATACGCAGTATTTT.

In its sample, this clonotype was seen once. The CDR3 nucleotides are TGTGCCCCCTGTCCCGGGACTGCTGGCACAGATACGCAGTATTTT. This translates into CAPCPGTAGTDTQYF. This sequence joins TRBV6-5 and TRBJ2-3; the D gene is possibly TRBD2 (6 bases). V was cut by 11 bases and J by 1 base, with 19 bases left in between. The V gene's germline CDR1 is MNHEY and CDR2 SVGAGI. The CDR3 runs to 15 residues.

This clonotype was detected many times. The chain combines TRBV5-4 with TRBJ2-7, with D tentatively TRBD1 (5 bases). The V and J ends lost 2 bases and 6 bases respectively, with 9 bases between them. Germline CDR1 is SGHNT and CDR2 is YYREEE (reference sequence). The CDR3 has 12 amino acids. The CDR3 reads CASSLTQAEQYF. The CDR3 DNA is TGTGCCAGCAGCTTAACACAGGCCGAGCAGTACTTC.

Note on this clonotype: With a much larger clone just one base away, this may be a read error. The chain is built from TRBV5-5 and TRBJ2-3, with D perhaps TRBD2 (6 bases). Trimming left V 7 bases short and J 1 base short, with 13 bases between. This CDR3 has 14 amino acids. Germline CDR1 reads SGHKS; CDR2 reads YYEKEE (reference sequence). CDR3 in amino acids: CASGSLAGTDTQYF. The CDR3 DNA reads TGTGCCAGCGGCTCCTTAGCGGGCACAGATACGCAGTATTTT.

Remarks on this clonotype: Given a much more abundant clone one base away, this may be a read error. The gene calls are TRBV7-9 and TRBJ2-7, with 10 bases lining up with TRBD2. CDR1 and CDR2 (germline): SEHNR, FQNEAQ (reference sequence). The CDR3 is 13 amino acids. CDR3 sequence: CASTGTSEVERYF. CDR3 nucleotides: TGTGCCAGCACCGGGACTAGCGAAGTCGAGCGGTACTTC. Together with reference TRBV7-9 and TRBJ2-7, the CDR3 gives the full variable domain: DTGVSQNPRHKITKRGQNVTFRCDPISEHNRLYWYRQTLGQGPEFLTYFQNEAQLEKSRLLSDRFSAERPKGSFSTLEIQRTEQGDSAMYLCASTGTSEVERYFGPGTRLTVT.

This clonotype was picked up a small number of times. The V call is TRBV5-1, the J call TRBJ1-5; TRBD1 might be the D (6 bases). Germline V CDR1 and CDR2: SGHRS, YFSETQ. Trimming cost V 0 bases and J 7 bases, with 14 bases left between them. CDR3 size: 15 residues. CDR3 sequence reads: CASSLESGAGQPQHF. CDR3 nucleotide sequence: TGCGCCAGCAGCTTGGAGTCAGGGGCCGGGCAGCCCCAGCATTTT.

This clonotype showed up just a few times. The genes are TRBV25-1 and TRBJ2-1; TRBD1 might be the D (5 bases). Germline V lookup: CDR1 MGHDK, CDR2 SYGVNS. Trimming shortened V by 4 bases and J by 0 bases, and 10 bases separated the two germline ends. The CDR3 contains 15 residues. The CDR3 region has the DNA TGTGCCAGCAGTGTCCCTGACAGCTCCTACAATGAGCAGTTCTTC. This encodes CASSVPDSSYNEQFF. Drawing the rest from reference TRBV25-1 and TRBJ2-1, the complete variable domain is EADIYQTPRYLVIGTGKKITLECSQTMGHDKMYWYQQDPGMELHLIHYSYGVNSTEKGDLSSESTVSRIRTEHFPLTLESARPSHTSQYLCASSVPDSSYNEQFFGPGTRLTVL.

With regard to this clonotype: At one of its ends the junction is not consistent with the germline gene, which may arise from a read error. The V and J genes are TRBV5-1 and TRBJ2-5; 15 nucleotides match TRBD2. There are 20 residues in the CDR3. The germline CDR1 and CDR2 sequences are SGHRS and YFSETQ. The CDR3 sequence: CASSLVGLAGGHGVQETRYF. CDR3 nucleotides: TGCGCCAGCAGCTTGGTGGGACTAGCGGGAGGCCACGGGGTCCAAGAGACCCGGTACTTC. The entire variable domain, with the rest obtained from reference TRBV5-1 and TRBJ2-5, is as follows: KAGVTQTPRYLIKTRGQQVTLSCSPISGHRSVSWYQQTPGQGLQFLFEYFSETQRNKGNFPGRFSGRQFSNSRSEMNVSTLELGDSALYLCASSLVGLAGGHGVQETRYFGPGTRLLVL.

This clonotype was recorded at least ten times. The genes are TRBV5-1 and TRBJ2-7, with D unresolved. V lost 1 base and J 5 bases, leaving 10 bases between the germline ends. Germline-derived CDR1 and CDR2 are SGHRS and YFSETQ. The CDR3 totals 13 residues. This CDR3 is CASSLRQQNEQYF. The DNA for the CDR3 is TGCGCCAGCAGCTTGAGGCAGCAGAACGAGCAGTACTTC.

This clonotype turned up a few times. CDR3 bases: TGTGCCAGCAGCTTAGATTGGGCAGCCCCTATTAACTATGGCTACACCTTC. This codes for CASSLDWAAPINYGYTF. J is TRBJ1-2 and V is TRBV7-2, with D unresolved. The CDR3 is made up of 17 amino acids. CDR1 and CDR2 from the germline V gene are SGHTA and FQGNSA. V lost 1 base and J lost 1, with 16 bases in between.

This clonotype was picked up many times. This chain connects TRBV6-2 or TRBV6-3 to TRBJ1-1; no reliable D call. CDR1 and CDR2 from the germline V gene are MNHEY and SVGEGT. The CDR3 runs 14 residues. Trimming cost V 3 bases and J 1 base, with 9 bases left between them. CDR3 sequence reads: CASSYQTGNTEAFF. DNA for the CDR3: TGTGCCAGCAGTTATCAGACGGGGAACACTGAAGCTTTCTTT.

The CDR3 DNA follows: TGTGCCAGCAGTTATTCTGCAGGGGGTAATCCCTCTGGGGCCAACGTCCTGACTTTC. This codes for CASSYSAGGNPSGANVLTF. The chain joins TRBV6-5 to TRBJ2-6, with 7 bases that match TRBD1. The ends lost 3 bases at V and 0 bases at J; junction bases unmatched: 11. The length of the CDR3 is 19 residues. Germline values: CDR1 MNHEY, CDR2 SVGAGI.

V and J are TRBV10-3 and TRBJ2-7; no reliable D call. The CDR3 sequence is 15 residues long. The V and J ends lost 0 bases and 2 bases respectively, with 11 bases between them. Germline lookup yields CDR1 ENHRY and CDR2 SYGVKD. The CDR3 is CAISESWQEAYEQYF. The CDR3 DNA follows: TGTGCCATCAGTGAGTCGTGGCAAGAGGCCTACGAGCAGTACTTC.

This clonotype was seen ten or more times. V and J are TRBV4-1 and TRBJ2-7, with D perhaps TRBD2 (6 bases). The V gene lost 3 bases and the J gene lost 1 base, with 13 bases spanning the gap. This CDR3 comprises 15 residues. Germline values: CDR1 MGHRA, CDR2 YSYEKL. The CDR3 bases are TGCGCCAGCAGCCAGGCCCGGGGAGGTTCCTACGAGCAGTACTTC. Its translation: CASSQARGGSYEQYF.

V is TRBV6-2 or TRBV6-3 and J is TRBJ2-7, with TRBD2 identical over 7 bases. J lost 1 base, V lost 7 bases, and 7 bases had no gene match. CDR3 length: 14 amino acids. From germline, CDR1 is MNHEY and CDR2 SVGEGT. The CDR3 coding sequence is TGTGCCAGCACCCAGCGGGGCCTGTCCTACGAGCAGTACTTC. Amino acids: CASTQRGLSYEQYF.

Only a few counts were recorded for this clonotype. The CDR3 nucleotides are TGTGCCAGCTCAGCGGACAGGCCCGTGGCTTTAGGGCAGTACTTC. It translates to CASSADRPVALGQYF. The chain is built from TRBV18 and TRBJ2-7, with 7 bases matching TRBD1. Looked up from germline, CDR1 is KGHSH and CDR2 is LQKENI. Losses at the gene ends were 5 bases for V and 9 bases for J; bases not matched to a gene: 16. The CDR3 is made up of 15 amino acids.

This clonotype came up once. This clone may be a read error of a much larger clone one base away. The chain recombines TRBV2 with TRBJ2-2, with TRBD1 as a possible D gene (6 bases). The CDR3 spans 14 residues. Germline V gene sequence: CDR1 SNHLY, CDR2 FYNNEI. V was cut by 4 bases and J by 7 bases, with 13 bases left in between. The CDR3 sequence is CASSAGQSNGELFF. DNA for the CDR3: TGTGCCAGCAGTGCAGGACAGTCTAACGGGGAGCTGTTTTTT.